The 10 T cell receptor beta chains listed next were all sequenced from one sample in a study of cytomegalovirus exposure and HLA in healthy donors (dated by TCRdb to 2016 to 2017). Receptor amplification or capture employed the immunoSEQ multiplex PCR assay. Not all clones reach the TCRdb copy of this immuneACCESS table, which keeps in-frame sequences only. Checked studies attribute under half of the gap to unresolved V genes and leave the rest unexplained. The sample table contains around 300,000 clones; only one count was recorded for 80% to 90% of them. 1% of the sample goes to the ten largest clones. The specimen was PBMCs. These receptors were taken from a woman aged 18 to 35 in good health and CMV-seronegative.

This sequence joins TRBV25-1 and TRBJ1-2; TRBD1 is a possible D gene (5 bases). CDR3 length: 12 amino acids. The V gene lost 5 bases and the J gene lost 4 bases, with 8 bases spanning the gap. Germline loops: CDR1 MGHDK, CDR2 SYGVNS. The CDR3 nucleotides read TGTGCCAGCAGTTTCGGGGGCTATGGCTACACCTTC. This encodes CASSFGGYGYTF.

The V and J genes are TRBV4-1 and TRBJ2-2; D may be TRBD1 (6 bases). The ends were cut back, 0 bases at V and 3 bases at J, with 8 bases in the middle. The CDR3 is 15 amino acids. From germline, CDR1 is MGHRA and CDR2 YSYEKL. In nucleotides, the CDR3 is TGCGCCAGCAGCCAAGAAGGGGGATACACCGGGGAGCTGTTTTTT. It encodes CASSQEGGYTGELFF.

This chain uses TRBV19 with TRBJ2-2; 9 bases are a match to TRBD2. Germline CDR1 reads LNHDA; CDR2 reads SQIVND (reference sequence). V shed 3 bases and J 8 bases; nucleotides not matched to a gene: 4. The CDR3 length is 14 residues. CDR3 coding DNA: TGTGCCAGTAGTATGTGGCTAGCGGGAGGGGAGCTGTTTTTT. Protein product: CASSMWLAGGELFF.

V gene TRBV30 combines with J gene TRBJ1-5; 9 bases agree with TRBD1. The V gene's germline CDR1 is GTSNPN and CDR2 SVGIG (reference sequence). The J segment lost 7 bases and the V segment lost 7 bases, leaving 5 bases of the junction unmatched. There are 12 residues in the CDR3. The CDR3 sequence is CAFDRGEQPQHF. The CDR3 DNA reads TGTGCCTTCGACAGGGGGGAACAGCCCCAGCATTTT.

This clone was seen a single time. J is TRBJ2-7 and V is TRBV7-6; a possible D gene is TRBD2 (5 bases). This CDR3 has 14 amino acids. Trimming took 0 bases from V and 5 from J, leaving 11 bases between them. The germline V gene encodes CDR1 SGHVS and CDR2 FNYEAQ. The DNA of the CDR3 is TGTGCCAGCAGCTTAGCGGGAGCAGCCCACGAGCAGTACTTC. Protein product: CASSLAGAAHEQYF.

This chain connects TRBV30 to TRBJ2-7; D is possibly TRBD2 (5 bases). This CDR3 comprises 14 residues. Trimming stripped 8 bases from V and 0 bases from J, with 17 bases between. Per the germline V gene, CDR1 is GTSNPN and CDR2 is SVGIG (reference sequence). CDR3 bases: TGTGCCCTCGAACCGGGGAGCGTCTCCTACGAGCAGTACTTC. Translated, it gives CALEPGSVSYEQYF.

V usage is TRBV5-1 and J usage is TRBJ2-3; a possible D gene is TRBD2 (6 bases). The CDR3 contains 14 residues. V lost 4 bases to trimming and J lost 3 bases, with 12 bases between them. Germline CDR1 is SGHRS and CDR2 is YFSETQ. The CDR3 coding sequence is TGCGCCAGCAGCCCGGGGCGGGGAACAGATACGCAGTATTTT. It yields the protein CASSPGRGTDTQYF.

This chain links TRBV4-2 with TRBJ1-1; 12 positions match TRBD1. Germline CDR1 and CDR2: LGHNA and YNFKEQ. The CDR3 runs to 15 residues. V shed 8 bases, J shed 1 base, and the junction held 5 bases outside the gene matches. The CDR3 DNA follows: TGTGCCAGCGGACCGGGACAGGGGGCGAACACTGAAGCTTTCTTT. Translating gives CASGPGQGANTEAFF.

The genes are TRBV6-5 and TRBJ2-1; 7 bases are shared with TRBD1. Trimming removed 8 bases from V and 7 bases from J; junction bases left unmatched: 5. The CDR3 is made up of 12 amino acids. Germline V gene data show CDR1 as MNHEY and CDR2 as SVGAGI. The CDR3 reads CASSSRGNEQFF. DNA of the CDR3: TGTGCCAGCTCTTCCAGGGGGAATGAGCAGTTCTTC.

The chain combines TRBV15 with TRBJ2-5; D is ambiguous. Germline assignment: CDR1 LNHNV and CDR2 YYDKDF (reference sequence). Trimming took 0 bases from V and 5 from J, leaving 7 bases between them. The CDR3 is made up of 13 amino acids. The CDR3 reads CATSRDSPETQYF. The CDR3 DNA is TGTGCCACCAGCAGAGATTCCCCGGAGACCCAGTACTTC.